This TCR beta chain was captured by sequencing in a study of human T cells and chemical hapten exposure. MiXCR was run by TCRdb on the RACE reads, yielding one entry per CDR3 protein. This sample yields a few hundred thousand distinct CDR3 sequences, of which about 8.6% are seen a single time; about 2.5% belongs to the top ten. This clonotype came up many times. Deletions cut 0 bases from V and 7 bases from J, with 10 bases between. Germline-derived CDR1 and CDR2 are MGHRA and YSYEKL. This CDR3 has 14 residues. Time point indicated: pre-sensitization, week 0. As for treatment: therapeutic diphenylcyclopropenone sensitization with weekly scalp DPC.

Sequences were derived from whole blood, sampled in connection with sensitization to the hapten diphenylcyclopropenone (DPC). V and J are TRBV4-1 and TRBJ2-1; unclear D gene. The clonotype was recovered from a woman in her forties with alopecia areata. Some clones in this sample may be carry-over from other donors' samples. CDR3 in amino acids: CASSQEAMGNEQFF. The DNA of the CDR3 is TGCGCCAGCAGCCAAGAGGCCATGGGGAATGAGCAGTTCTTC.